A selection of T cell receptor beta chains follows, all from one sample in a study of graft-versus-host responses after intestinal transplantation. The method was immunoSEQ multiplex PCR; TCRdb's version includes in-frame clones alone and lacks a portion of them. The profile shows 77,000 or so clones, about 92% of them singletons. The material sequenced was PBMCs, taken 98 days after intestinal transplantation. These receptors all come from a human patient who received an intestinal transplant, so some T cells may come from the graft donor. CDR3s include the opening cysteine and the closing phenylalanine or tryptophan. The D gene is left open where the match is weak. The size field is filled for only some rows; it gives once, few, many or a size class.

d_gene: -; j_gene: TRBJ1-1; v_gene: TRBV15; abundance: -; CDR3nt: TGTGCCACCACAACAGAGGGGCTAGGGACTGAAGCTTTCTTT; CDR3aa: CATTTEGLGTEAFF
d_gene: TRBD1; j_gene: TRBJ2-5; v_gene: TRBV20-1; abundance: once; CDR3nt: TGCAGCTTGTACAGGGGAAAGACCCAGTACTTC; CDR3aa: CSLYRGKTQYF
d_gene: -; j_gene: TRBJ1-2; v_gene: TRBV27; abundance: -; CDR3nt: TGTGCCAGCAGTCCCGCCGTCAGCAGGGGCTACACCTTC; CDR3aa: CASSPAVSRGYTF
d_gene: TRBD1; j_gene: TRBJ2-7; v_gene: TRBV9; abundance: -; CDR3nt: TGTGCCAGCAGCGTAGACAGGGGCGAGCAGTACTTC; CDR3aa: CASSVDRGEQYF
d_gene: -; j_gene: TRBJ2-7; v_gene: TRBV5-1; abundance: -; CDR3nt: TGCGCCAGCAGCTTGGGCGAAGGGACCTACGAGCAGTACTTC; CDR3aa: CASSLGEGTYEQYF
d_gene: -; j_gene: TRBJ2-3; v_gene: TRBV21-1; abundance: -; CDR3nt: TGTGCCAGCAGCAAAGCTGTGACAGTATATCACACAGATACGCAGTATTTT; CDR3aa: CASSKAVTVYHTDTQYF
d_gene: TRBD1; j_gene: TRBJ2-7; v_gene: TRBV6-1; abundance: -; CDR3nt: TGTGCCAGCAGTGAAAGGGACAGCAGCTCCTACGAGCAGTACTTC; CDR3aa: CASSERDSSSYEQYF
d_gene: -; j_gene: TRBJ1-3; v_gene: TRBV27; abundance: -; CDR3nt: TGTGCCAGCAGGGGAATGAGCTCTGGAAACACCATATATTTT; CDR3aa: CASRGMSSGNTIYF
d_gene: -; j_gene: TRBJ1-4; v_gene: TRBV6-5; abundance: once; CDR3nt: TGTGCCAGCAGTAGCCAGCCCGGGGGTCTCGAAAAACTGTTTTTT; CDR3aa: CASSSQPGGLEKLFF
d_gene: -; j_gene: TRBJ2-4; v_gene: TRBV28; abundance: once; CDR3nt: TGTGCCAGCATCGTTACCGAAGGTCTAGCCAAAAACATTCAGTACTTC; CDR3aa: CASIVTEGLAKNIQYF
d_gene: TRBD1; j_gene: TRBJ1-2; v_gene: TRBV5-4; abundance: -; CDR3nt: TGTGCCAGCAGCGCCCGGGACAGGACTGAGGTTAACTATGGCTACACCTTC; CDR3aa: CASSARDRTEVNYGYTF
d_gene: -; j_gene: TRBJ2-3; v_gene: TRBV28; abundance: -; CDR3nt: TGTGCCAGCAGTTTACGGGGGCGCACAGATACGCAGTATTTT; CDR3aa: CASSLRGRTDTQYF
d_gene: -; j_gene: TRBJ2-7; v_gene: TRBV29-1; abundance: -; CDR3nt: TGCAGCGTTTGGGTCTCCTACGAGCAGTACTTC; CDR3aa: CSVWVSYEQYF
d_gene: -; j_gene: TRBJ1-5; v_gene: TRBV19; abundance: once; CDR3nt: TGTGCCAGTAGACCGATCGTTAGCAATCAGCCCCAGCATTTT; CDR3aa: CASRPIVSNQPQHF
d_gene: -; j_gene: TRBJ1-5; v_gene: TRBV15; abundance: -; CDR3nt: TGTGCCACCAGCAGAGATGGGGATATCTATAGCAATCAGCCCCAGCATTTT; CDR3aa: CATSRDGDIYSNQPQHF
d_gene: TRBD2; j_gene: TRBJ2-1; v_gene: TRBV10-2; abundance: -; CDR3nt: TGCGCCAGCATGATCGGGACTACCAATGAGCAGTTCTTC; CDR3aa: CASMIGTTNEQFF
d_gene: -; j_gene: TRBJ2-3; v_gene: TRBV6-1; abundance: -; CDR3nt: TGTGCCAGCAGGGTGGGTAGAAGGGCAGATACGCAGTATTTT; CDR3aa: CASRVGRRADTQYF